The clone carrying this T cell receptor (beta chain) was seen a handful of times. What it recognizes is unknown. The entry originates in a study of T cells after yellow fever vaccination. Study summary: Fractions of limited cellularity were prepared by means of SMART-Seq v4 Ultra Low Input.

TCRdb re-analysed the 5' RACE reads in MiXCR, keeping a single row per CDR3 protein. The sample holds 350,000 to 450,000 distinct CDR3 sequences, approximately 5.7% seen once. Notes on the study in general: Subsequent to the booster, the majority of primary-vaccination clones reappeared (under 98% CD4, 85% to 90% CD8). On re-exposure, the response was weaker but peaked faster, at day 5 versus 15.

This TCR was recovered from a man aged 25-45 years who received the YFV17D yellow fever vaccine. The source was PBMCs, collected 5 days after the yellow fever booster vaccination.

CDR3 coding DNA: TGCGCCAGCAGTCACAGGGTATCCGGGGAGCTGTTTTTT. Translating gives CASSHRVSGELFF. The rearrangement uses TRBV5-1 and TRBJ2-2; D may be TRBD1 (6 bases). The CDR3 totals 13 residues. CDR1 and CDR2 (germline): SGHRS, YFSETQ. The V and J ends lost 5 bases and 6 bases respectively, with 11 bases between them.